A single sample is the source of the 2 T cell receptor beta chains below, sequenced in a study of blood T cell dynamics during melanoma immunotherapy. The time point: pre-treatment baseline. Some clones are missing from TCRdb's copy, which holds only in-frame ones; the method was immunoSEQ multiplex PCR. The data hold around 10,000 clones, with around four fifths observed a single time. The sequenced sample was blood, obtained from a patient treated with checkpoint blockade. The receptors were gathered from a human donor with melanoma.

The V and J genes are TRBV7-8 and TRBJ1-1; a weak D match, TRBD1 (6 bases). Germline lookup yields CDR1 SGHVS and CDR2 FQNEAQ. Trimming cost V 1 base and J 4 bases, with 16 bases left between them. This CDR3 is built from 16 residues. CDR3 nucleotides: TGTGCCAGCAGCTTAGTGCGGGGGGGACACTCCACTGAAGCTTTCTTT. It translates to CASSLVRGGHSTEAFF.

This chain joins TRBV28 and TRBJ1-5; a weak D match, TRBD1 (6 bases). The V gene's germline CDR1 is MDHEN and CDR2 SYDVKM. This CDR3 has 16 residues. V was trimmed by 2 bases and J by 3 bases, leaving 14 bases between them. For the CDR3, the DNA is TGTGCCAGCAGTTTAAATCTAAGACAGGCCAATCAGCCCCAGCATTTT. This translates into CASSLNLRQANQPQHF.